The rows below give T cell receptor beta chains drawn from one sample of a study of T cells in Graves' hyperthyroidism and ophthalmopathy. Via MiXCR, TCRdb re-called the multiplex PCR reads, giving one row per CDR3 protein. The data show roughly 260,000 distinct CDR3 sequences, more than 14% seen once. Sequencing was carried out using blood. All receptors come from a woman aged 35 to 49 with Graves' hyperthyroidism that later progressed to Graves' ophthalmopathy. CDR3s include the opening cysteine and the closing phenylalanine or tryptophan. A D gene is named only where the DNA matches it firmly. Some rows have no size entry. The others give once, few or many, or a class for an expanded clone.

V gene: TRBV4-1; D gene: .; J gene: TRBJ1-3; clone size: few; CDR3 DNA: TGCGCCAGCAGCCGGGGGGCGTTCTCTGGAAACACCATATATTTT; CDR3 protein: CASSRGAFSGNTIYF
V gene: TRBV4-1; D gene: .; J gene: TRBJ2-2; clone size: once; CDR3 DNA: TGCGCCAGCAGCCAGGGCCATGTGATGGGGCCTCGGGTCGGGGAGCTGTTTTTT; CDR3 protein: CASSQGHVMGPRVGELFF
V gene: TRBV9; D gene: .; J gene: TRBJ2-2; clone size: many; CDR3 DNA: TGTGCCAGCAGCCCTAACGCCGGGGAGCTGTTTTTT; CDR3 protein: CASSPNAGELFF
V gene: TRBV20-1; D gene: TRBD1; J gene: TRBJ2-7; clone size: .; CDR3 DNA: TGCAGTGCTACTCCGGACAGGGTTCACGAGCAGTACTTC; CDR3 protein: CSATPDRVHEQYF
V gene: TRBV6-1; D gene: .; J gene: TRBJ2-1; clone size: many; CDR3 DNA: TGTGCCAGCAGCACCGACAGAACCAGGTACAATGAGCAGTTCTTC; CDR3 protein: CASSTDRTRYNEQFF
V gene: TRBV4-1; D gene: .; J gene: TRBJ2-7; clone size: many; CDR3 DNA: TGCGCCAGCAGTACCAGGAGGCAGGCTCCGGGCGAGCAGTACTTC; CDR3 protein: CASSTRRQAPGEQYF
V gene: TRBV28; D gene: .; J gene: TRBJ2-2; clone size: many; CDR3 DNA: TGTGCCAGCAGTTTTAACCTTTTACCGGTCCTCTCCGGCGGGGAGCTGTTTTTT; CDR3 protein: CASSFNLLPVLSGGELFF
V gene: TRBV5-5; D gene: TRBD2; J gene: TRBJ2-3; clone size: .; CDR3 DNA: TGTGCCAGCAGCATATCCGGACTAGCGGGAAACTTGGAGGCAGATACGCAGTATTTT; CDR3 protein: CASSISGLAGNLEADTQYF
V gene: TRBV7-9; D gene: TRBD1; J gene: TRBJ2-1; clone size: many; CDR3 DNA: TGTGCCAGCAGCTTTGGACAGGGGGCTTACAATGAGCAGTTCTTC; CDR3 protein: CASSFGQGAYNEQFF
V gene: TRBV12-3/TRBV12-4; D gene: .; J gene: TRBJ1-1; clone size: many; CDR3 DNA: TGTGCCAGCAGCCTTAAGTTCACTGAAGCTTTCTTT; CDR3 protein: CASSLKFTEAFF
V gene: TRBV18; D gene: .; J gene: TRBJ1-4; clone size: .; CDR3 DNA: TGTGCCAGCTCCCCGGAGGGATATCCTAATGAAAAACTGTTTTTT; CDR3 protein: CASSPEGYPNEKLFF
V gene: TRBV6-5; D gene: TRBD1; J gene: TRBJ1-5; clone size: few; CDR3 DNA: TGTGCCAGCAGTTACCCCGGGACAGCGATTAATCAGCCCCAGCATTTT; CDR3 protein: CASSYPGTAINQPQHF
V gene: TRBV12-3/TRBV12-4; D gene: .; J gene: TRBJ2-7; clone size: many; CDR3 DNA: TGTGCCAGCAGTTCCCCGGACAGCCAGGACTACGAGCAGTACTTC; CDR3 protein: CASSSPDSQDYEQYF
V gene: TRBV12-3/TRBV12-4; D gene: .; J gene: TRBJ1-2; clone size: many; CDR3 DNA: TGTGCCAGCAGTCCCTCTAACTATGGCTACACCTTC; CDR3 protein: CASSPSNYGYTF
V gene: TRBV7-9; D gene: TRBD2; J gene: TRBJ2-1; clone size: many; CDR3 DNA: TGTGCCAGCAGCTCGCTCACCGGGACTAGCGGTTACAATGAGCAGTTCTTC; CDR3 protein: CASSSLTGTSGYNEQFF
V gene: TRBV28; D gene: .; J gene: TRBJ1-4; clone size: many; CDR3 DNA: TGTGCCAGCAGAAAACCGGACCGTGAAAAACTGTTTTTT; CDR3 protein: CASRKPDREKLFF
V gene: TRBV20-1; D gene: .; J gene: TRBJ2-1; clone size: .; CDR3 DNA: TGCAGTGCTAGATTGGGACGGGCCTACAATGAGCAGTTCTTC; CDR3 protein: CSARLGRAYNEQFF
V gene: TRBV24-1; D gene: .; J gene: TRBJ2-1; clone size: few; CDR3 DNA: TGTGCCACCAGTGACCCGCTAAAGGGGCAATACAATGAGCAGTTCTTC; CDR3 protein: CATSDPLKGQYNEQFF
V gene: TRBV6-2/TRBV6-3; D gene: .; J gene: TRBJ2-7; clone size: many; CDR3 DNA: TGTGCCAGCAGCTACAAATTACAGTTGCAGTACTTC; CDR3 protein: CASSYKLQLQYF
V gene: TRBV13; D gene: TRBD1; J gene: TRBJ2-7; clone size: many; CDR3 DNA: TGTGCCAGCAGCCCCGGGACAGTCCCCTCCGAGCAGTACTTC; CDR3 protein: CASSPGTVPSEQYF
V gene: TRBV28; D gene: TRBD2; J gene: TRBJ2-7; clone size: many; CDR3 DNA: TGTGCCAGCAGTTCACAAAGACTAGCCCCCCGGCAGTACTTC; CDR3 protein: CASSSQRLAPRQYF
V gene: TRBV4-1; D gene: TRBD1; J gene: TRBJ1-2; clone size: .; CDR3 DNA: TGCGCCAGCAGCCCGGAGGACAGGGCTAACTATGGCTACACCTTC; CDR3 protein: CASSPEDRANYGYTF
V gene: TRBV30; D gene: .; J gene: TRBJ2-3; clone size: many; CDR3 DNA: TGTGCCTGGAGTGTAGGGGGCACAGATACGCAGTATTTT; CDR3 protein: CAWSVGGTDTQYF
V gene: TRBV28; D gene: .; J gene: TRBJ2-7; clone size: many; CDR3 DNA: TGTGCCAGCAGTTTATTCAACGACTACGTGGAGCAGTACTTC; CDR3 protein: CASSLFNDYVEQYF
V gene: TRBV18; D gene: .; J gene: TRBJ2-7; clone size: many; CDR3 DNA: TGTGCCAGCTCACCTTACAAGAGCTCCTACGAGCAGTACTTC; CDR3 protein: CASSPYKSSYEQYF
V gene: TRBV12-3/TRBV12-4; D gene: .; J gene: TRBJ1-2; clone size: few; CDR3 DNA: TGTGCCAGCAGTTTAATTCAGGCCCACCATGGCTACACCTTC; CDR3 protein: CASSLIQAHHGYTF
V gene: TRBV28; D gene: TRBD2; J gene: TRBJ2-1; clone size: many; CDR3 DNA: TGTGCCAGCAGTTTATGGTCGTCGGGAGGGAAAGACAATGAGCAGTTCTTC; CDR3 protein: CASSLWSSGGKDNEQFF
V gene: TRBV4-1; D gene: TRBD2; J gene: TRBJ2-2; clone size: .; CDR3 DNA: TGCGCCAGCAGCCAAGTCGTTATTTTGAAGCGGGAGGGCCACGGGGAGCTGTTTTTT; CDR3 protein: CASSQVVILKREGHGELFF
V gene: TRBV11-2; D gene: TRBD1; J gene: TRBJ2-1; clone size: many; CDR3 DNA: TGTGCCAGCAGCTTAGGGTGGGACAGCATCTACAATGAGCAGTTCTTC; CDR3 protein: CASSLGWDSIYNEQFF
V gene: TRBV9; D gene: TRBD1; J gene: TRBJ2-5; clone size: many; CDR3 DNA: TGTGCCAGCAGCATCAGAGGGACAGAAGAGACCCAGTACTTC; CDR3 protein: CASSIRGTEETQYF
V gene: TRBV6-1; D gene: TRBD2; J gene: TRBJ2-1; clone size: few; CDR3 DNA: TGTGCCAGCAGTCCTCGGACTAGCAGCAATGAGCAGTTCTTC; CDR3 protein: CASSPRTSSNEQFF
V gene: TRBV30; D gene: .; J gene: TRBJ2-1; clone size: many; CDR3 DNA: TGTGCCTCCTCGGGACTCTTGAATGAGCAGTTCTTC; CDR3 protein: CASSGLLNEQFF
V gene: TRBV29-1; D gene: .; J gene: TRBJ1-2; clone size: many; CDR3 DNA: TGCAGCGTTGTCAGTTTTGGGGCGGCGCAAGGATGGGGCTACACCTTC; CDR3 protein: CSVVSFGAAQGWGYTF
V gene: TRBV28; D gene: .; J gene: TRBJ2-7; clone size: many; CDR3 DNA: TGTGCCAGCAGTTTACAGGGAGAGGGGTACGAGCAGTACTTC; CDR3 protein: CASSLQGEGYEQYF
V gene: TRBV7-2; D gene: TRBD1; J gene: TRBJ1-6; clone size: many; CDR3 DNA: TGTGCCAGCAGCTTAAGGGACAGGGTGAGGAATTCACCCCTCCACTTT; CDR3 protein: CASSLRDRVRNSPLHF
V gene: TRBV6-1; D gene: TRBD2; J gene: TRBJ2-1; clone size: .; CDR3 DNA: TGTGCCAGCAGATTAAGCGGGAGCGATGAGCAGTTCTTC; CDR3 protein: CASRLSGSDEQFF
V gene: TRBV28; D gene: TRBD1; J gene: TRBJ1-1; clone size: many; CDR3 DNA: TGTGCCAGCAGTTTAAGCGGGACAGGGGGCACTGAAGCTTTCTTT; CDR3 protein: CASSLSGTGGTEAFF
V gene: TRBV6-2/TRBV6-3; D gene: .; J gene: TRBJ1-1; clone size: many; CDR3 DNA: TGTGCCAGCAGTTACCCGATTAAAGGAATGGTGTTTGAAGCTTTCTTT; CDR3 protein: CASSYPIKGMVFEAFF
V gene: TRBV11-1; D gene: .; J gene: TRBJ1-1; clone size: many; CDR3 DNA: TGTGCCAGCAGCTTTACAGGGAACACTGAAGCTTTCTTT; CDR3 protein: CASSFTGNTEAFF
V gene: TRBV4-1; D gene: .; J gene: TRBJ2-1; clone size: many; CDR3 DNA: TGCGCCAGCAGCCGACTGGACTACCGCTCCGGGGGCAATGAGCAGTTCTTC; CDR3 protein: CASSRLDYRSGGNEQFF